The 29 T cell receptor beta chains listed next were all sequenced from one sample in a study of monozygotic twins with inflammatory bowel disease. TCRdb re-called the 5' RACE reads; one entry per CDR3 protein, DNA not given. The sample has 300,000 to 350,000 distinct CDR3 sequences. Sample: blood. The receptors originated from a human donor with ulcerative colitis or Crohn's disease, or a healthy co-twin of an affected twin (not recorded which).

This chain joins TRBV5-1 and TRBJ2-1. The CDR3 totals 11 residues. Germline V gene lookup returns CDR1 SGHRS and CDR2 YFSETQ. The CDR3: CASSLALGLFF.

This chain uses TRBV10-3 with TRBJ2-2; TCRdb's assignment of TRBD1 cannot be checked, as there is no DNA. Germline V gene data show CDR1 as ENHRY and CDR2 as SYGVKD. This CDR3 comprises 16 residues. CDR3 sequence reads: CAISYGTATNTGELFF.

The rearrangement joins TRBV20-1 to TRBJ1-5; TCRdb indicates TRBD1, and absent DNA this call remains unverified. Germline-derived CDR1 and CDR2 are DFQATT and SNEGSKA (reference sequence). This CDR3 has 13 residues. CDR3 protein: CSAPAGGNQPQHF.

This chain connects TRBV6-2 or TRBV6-3 to TRBJ2-5. Germline V gene lookup returns CDR1 MNHEY and CDR2 SVGEGT. The CDR3 sequence is 11 residues long. CDR3 in amino acids: CASMFLETQYF.

This chain uses TRBV4-3 with TRBJ2-2. Germline assignment: CDR1 LGHNA and CDR2 YSLEER. The CDR3 is 16 amino acids. CDR3 loop: CASSQFRVTNTGELFF.

V gene TRBV7-8 combines with J gene TRBJ2-7. Germline CDR1 and CDR2: SGHVS and FQNEAQ. The CDR3 covers 12 residues. The CDR3 loop is CASSQYPNEQYF.

The chain joins TRBV28 to TRBJ1-3. Germline-derived CDR1 and CDR2 are MDHEN and SYDVKM. The CDR3 has 14 amino acids. This CDR3 is CASSLQGAGNTIYF.

The chain employs TRBV20-1 and TRBJ2-3; with no DNA, the TCRdb D assignment of TRBD1 cannot be verified. The germline V gene has CDR1 DFQATT and CDR2 SNEGSKA (reference sequence). The CDR3 has 16 residues. CDR3 sequence: CSAGGGPAGATDTQYF.

The chain recombines TRBV10-3 with TRBJ2-3; TCRdb lists TRBD1, though no DNA is available to test this call. Germline-derived CDR1 and CDR2 are ENHRY and SYGVKD. This CDR3 region has 14 residues. The chain's CDR3 is CATTGTLRTDTQYF.

V gene TRBV19 combines with J gene TRBJ2-7; TCRdb gives TRBD1 as the D gene, but with no DNA this cannot be confirmed. This CDR3 spans 15 amino acids. Germline V gene sequence: CDR1 LNHDA, CDR2 SQIVND (reference sequence). Here the CDR3 reads CASSVTGPSSYEQYF.

V and J are TRBV20-1 and TRBJ2-3; TCRdb lists TRBD2, though no DNA is available to test this call. CDR3 length equals 14 residues. Germline V gives CDR1 DFQATT, CDR2 SNEGSKA (reference sequence). CDR3 sequence reads: CSARYSGSTDTQYF.

The rearrangement joins TRBV5-1 to TRBJ1-1; the D call from TCRdb, TRBD1, cannot be confirmed without DNA. CDR3 length: 15 amino acids. Germline V gene lookup returns CDR1 SGHRS and CDR2 YFSETQ. The CDR3 sequence is CASSLGENSRTEAFF.

The rearrangement links TRBV12-3 or TRBV12-4 to TRBJ2-3; TCRdb gives TRBD2 as the D gene, but with no DNA this cannot be confirmed. There are 19 residues in the CDR3. The CDR3 spells CASSFAYGTPGHTADTQYF.

CDR3 region: CATSDHGGREFF. The rearrangement joins TRBV24-1 to TRBJ2-1; TCRdb returns TRBD1, unconfirmable since there is no DNA. The CDR3 totals 12 residues. CDR1 is KGHDR, CDR2 SFDVKD, per germline.

The chain couples TRBV20-1 to TRBJ2-1; TCRdb selects TRBD1, and the lack of DNA leaves this call unchecked. The CDR3 spans 14 residues. Germline V gene lookup returns CDR1 DFQATT and CDR2 SNEGSKA (reference sequence). CDR3 residues: CSAPGGGIYNEQFF.

The chain links TRBV12-3 or TRBV12-4 to TRBJ2-7; as DNA is missing, the TRBD1 call by TCRdb cannot be tested. The CDR3 runs to 13 residues. The CDR3 loop reads CASSKGADYEQYF.

V is TRBV25-1 and J is TRBJ2-1; absent DNA, TCRdb's TRBD1 call cannot be checked. CDR1 MGHDK and CDR2 SYGVNS come from the germline V gene. The CDR3 spans 15 residues. The CDR3 sequence: CASGPGQSSYNEQFF. The full variable domain, completed using reference TRBV25-1 and TRBJ2-1, is EADIYQTPRYLVIGTGKKITLECSQTMGHDKMYWYQQDPGMELHLIHYSYGVNSTEKGDLSSESTVSRIRTEHFPLTLESARPSHTSQYLCASGPGQSSYNEQFFGPGTRLTVL.

This chain joins TRBV20-1 and TRBJ2-7. The germline CDR1 and CDR2 sequences are DFQATT and SNEGSKA (reference sequence). The CDR3 sequence is 13 residues long. CDR3 protein: CSARGPIFWEQYF.

The chain combines TRBV2 with TRBJ2-7. Germline V lookup: CDR1 SNHLY, CDR2 FYNNEI. The length of the CDR3 is 11 residues. The CDR3 reads CASSERQVQYF.

J is TRBJ2-3 and V is TRBV10-3; TCRdb selects TRBD2, and the lack of DNA leaves this call unchecked. The CDR3 totals 16 residues. Germline assignment: CDR1 ENHRY and CDR2 SYGVKD. CDR3 region: CAISELASRGPDTQYF.

The chain recombines TRBV30 with TRBJ1-3. From germline, CDR1 is GTSNPN and CDR2 SVGIG (reference sequence). CDR3 length: 14 amino acids. This chain's CDR3 is CAWSDRSSGNTIYF.

V and J are TRBV11-2 and TRBJ2-7; the D call from TCRdb, TRBD1, cannot be confirmed without DNA. Germline V gene sequence: CDR1 SGHAT, CDR2 FQNNGV. This CDR3 has 14 amino acids. CDR3 region: CASSPGVRVSEQYF.

This chain connects TRBV28 to TRBJ1-1; TCRdb designates TRBD1, a call that cannot be tested without DNA. The germline CDR1 and CDR2 sequences are MDHEN and SYDVKM. The length of the CDR3 is 15 residues. CDR3 amino acids: CASSLPLGEITEAFF.

CDR3: CAWSVVDRALTEAFF. The chain couples TRBV30 to TRBJ1-1; TCRdb picks TRBD1, but there is no DNA to check that call. The germline V gene has CDR1 GTSNPN and CDR2 SVGIG (reference sequence). The CDR3 is 15 amino acids.

The chain recombines TRBV5-1 with TRBJ1-1; TCRdb designates TRBD1, a call that cannot be tested without DNA. Germline V CDR1 and CDR2: SGHRS, YFSETQ. This CDR3 comprises 13 residues. The CDR3 here is CASSLEGETEAFF.

The chain has TRBV6-6 and TRBJ2-1. CDR3 size: 12 residues. Germline V lookup: CDR1 MNHNY, CDR2 SVGAGI (reference sequence). The CDR3 loop is CASSYGANEQFF.

The chain links TRBV30 to TRBJ1-4; the D call from TCRdb, TRBD1, cannot be confirmed without DNA. The V gene's germline CDR1 is GTSNPN and CDR2 SVGIG (reference sequence). The CDR3 consists of 14 residues. The CDR3 loop reads CAWSPRQVHEKLFF.

The V gene is TRBV15, the J gene TRBJ2-5; the TRBD2 assignment by TCRdb is unverifiable without DNA. CDR1 and CDR2 from the germline V gene are LNHNV and YYDKDF (reference sequence). CDR3 length: 12 residues. The CDR3: CATSRAGGPRYF.

This chain connects TRBV20-1 to TRBJ1-2; TCRdb's D call, TRBD1, is unchecked because there is no DNA. Per germline, CDR1 DFQATT and CDR2 SNEGSKA (reference sequence). The CDR3 has 15 residues. The chain's CDR3 is CSAPLHGTGGYGYTF.